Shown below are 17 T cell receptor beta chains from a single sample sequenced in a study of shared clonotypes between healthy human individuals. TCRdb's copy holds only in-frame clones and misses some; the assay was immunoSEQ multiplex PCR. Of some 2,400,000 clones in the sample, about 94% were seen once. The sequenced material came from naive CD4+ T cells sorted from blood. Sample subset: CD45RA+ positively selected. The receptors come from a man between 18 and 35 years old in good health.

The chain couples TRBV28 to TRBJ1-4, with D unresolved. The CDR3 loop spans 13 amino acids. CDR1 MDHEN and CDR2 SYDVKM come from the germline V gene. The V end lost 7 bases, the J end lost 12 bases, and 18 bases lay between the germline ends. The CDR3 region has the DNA TGTGCCAGCACCCTAAGAGAAGGCGCGGAACTGTTTTTT. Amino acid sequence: CASTLREGAELFF.

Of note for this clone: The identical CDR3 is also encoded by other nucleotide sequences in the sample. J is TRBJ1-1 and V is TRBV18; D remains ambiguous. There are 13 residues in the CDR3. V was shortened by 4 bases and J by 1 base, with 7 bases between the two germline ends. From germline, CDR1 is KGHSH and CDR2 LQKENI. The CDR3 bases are TGTGCCAGCTCACGCAACAAGAACACTGAAGCTTTCTTT. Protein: CASSRNKNTEAFF.

The CDR3, as DNA: TGTGCCAGCAGTTCAATCCCGGGACAGGGGCTTGGGACCCAGTACTTC. It is translated as CASSSIPGQGLGTQYF. The chain is built from TRBV27 and TRBJ2-5; 10 bases match TRBD1. This CDR3 spans 16 amino acids. Germline values: CDR1 MNHEY, CDR2 SMNVEV (reference sequence). V was pared by 4 bases and J by 7 bases, with 12 bases of the junction left unmatched.

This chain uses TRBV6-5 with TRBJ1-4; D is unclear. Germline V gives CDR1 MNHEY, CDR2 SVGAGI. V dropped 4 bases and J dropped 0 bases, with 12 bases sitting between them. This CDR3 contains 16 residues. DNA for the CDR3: TGTGCCAGCAGTTTGGGATTCAAGGCAACTAATGAAAAACTGTTTTTT. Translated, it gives CASSLGFKATNEKLFF.

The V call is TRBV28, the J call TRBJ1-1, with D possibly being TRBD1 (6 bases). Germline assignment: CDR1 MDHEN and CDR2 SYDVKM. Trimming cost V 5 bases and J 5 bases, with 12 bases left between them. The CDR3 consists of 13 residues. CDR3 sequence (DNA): TGTGCCAGCAGTCCTCAGGGGAGGACTGAAGCTTTCTTT. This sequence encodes CASSPQGRTEAFF.

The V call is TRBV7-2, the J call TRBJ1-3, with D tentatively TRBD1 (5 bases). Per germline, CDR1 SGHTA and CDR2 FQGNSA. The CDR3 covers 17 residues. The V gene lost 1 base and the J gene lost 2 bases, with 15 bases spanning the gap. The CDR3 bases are TGTGCCAGCAGCTTAGGTCCAGGGCGGTCCCCTGGAAACACCATATATTTT. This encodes CASSLGPGRSPGNTIYF.

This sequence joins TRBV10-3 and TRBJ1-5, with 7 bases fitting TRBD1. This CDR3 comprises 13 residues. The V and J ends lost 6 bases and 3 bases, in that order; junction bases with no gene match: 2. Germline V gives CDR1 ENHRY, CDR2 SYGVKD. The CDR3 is CAIRQGTNQPQHF. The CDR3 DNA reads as TGTGCCATCAGACAGGGGACCAATCAGCCCCAGCATTTT.

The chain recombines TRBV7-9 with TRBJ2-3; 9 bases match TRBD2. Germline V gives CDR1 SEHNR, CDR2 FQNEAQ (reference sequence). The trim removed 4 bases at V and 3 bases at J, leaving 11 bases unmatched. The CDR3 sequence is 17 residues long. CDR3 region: CASSYGLAQKGTDTQYF. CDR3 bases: TGTGCCAGCAGCTATGGACTAGCGCAAAAGGGAACAGATACGCAGTATTTT.

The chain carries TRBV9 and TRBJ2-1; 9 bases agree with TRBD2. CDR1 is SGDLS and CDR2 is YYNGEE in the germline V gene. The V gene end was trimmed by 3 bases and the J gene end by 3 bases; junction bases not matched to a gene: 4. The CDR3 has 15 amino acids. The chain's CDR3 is CASSAGLANYNEQFF. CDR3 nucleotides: TGTGCCAGCAGCGCGGGACTAGCAAACTACAATGAGCAGTTCTTC.

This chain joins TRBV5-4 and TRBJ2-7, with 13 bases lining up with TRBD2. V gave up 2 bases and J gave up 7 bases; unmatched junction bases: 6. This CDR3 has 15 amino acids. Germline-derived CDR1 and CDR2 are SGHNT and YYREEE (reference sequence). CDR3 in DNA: TGTGCCAGCAGCTTTCCGGGACTAGCGGGAAAGGAGCAGTACTTC. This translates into CASSFPGLAGKEQYF.

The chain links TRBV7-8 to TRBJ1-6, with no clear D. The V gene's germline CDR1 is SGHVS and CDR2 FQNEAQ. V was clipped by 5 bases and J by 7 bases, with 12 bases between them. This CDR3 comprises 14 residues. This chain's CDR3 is CASSVRDLNSPLHF. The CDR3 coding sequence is TGTGCCAGCAGCGTCCGGGATCTAAATTCACCCCTCCACTTT. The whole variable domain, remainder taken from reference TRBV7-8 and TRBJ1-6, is GAGVSQSPRYKVAKRGQDVALRCDPISGHVSLFWYQQALGQGPEFLTYFQNEAQLDKSGLPSDRFFAERPEGSVSTLKIQRTQQEDSAVYLCASSVRDLNSPLHFGNGTRLTVT.

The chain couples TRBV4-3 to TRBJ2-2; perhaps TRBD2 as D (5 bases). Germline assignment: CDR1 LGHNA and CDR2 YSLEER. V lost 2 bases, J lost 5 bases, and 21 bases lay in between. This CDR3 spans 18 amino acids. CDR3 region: CASSQTPQGSPKTGELFF. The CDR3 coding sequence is TGCGCCAGCAGCCAAACCCCCCAAGGGAGCCCAAAAACCGGGGAGCTGTTTTTT.

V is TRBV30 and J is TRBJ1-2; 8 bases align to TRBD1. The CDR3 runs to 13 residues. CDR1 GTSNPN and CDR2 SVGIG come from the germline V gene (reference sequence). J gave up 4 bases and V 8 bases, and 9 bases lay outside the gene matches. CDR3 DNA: TGTGCCCACGGGACAGGCGAGATCTATGGCTACACCTTC. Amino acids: CAHGTGEIYGYTF.

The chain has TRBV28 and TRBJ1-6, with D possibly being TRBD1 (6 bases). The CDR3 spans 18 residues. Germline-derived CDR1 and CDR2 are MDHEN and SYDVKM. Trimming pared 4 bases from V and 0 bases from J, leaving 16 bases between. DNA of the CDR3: TGTGCCAGCAGTTCGCCGGGGGCGCGGGGCTCCTATAATTCACCCCTCCACTTT. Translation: CASSSPGARGSYNSPLHF. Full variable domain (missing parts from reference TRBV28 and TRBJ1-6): DVKVTQSSRYLVKRTGEKVFLECVQDMDHENMFWYRQDPGLGLRLIYFSYDVKMKEKGDIPEGYSVSREKKERFSLILESASTNQTSMYLCASSSPGARGSYNSPLHFGNGTRLTVT.

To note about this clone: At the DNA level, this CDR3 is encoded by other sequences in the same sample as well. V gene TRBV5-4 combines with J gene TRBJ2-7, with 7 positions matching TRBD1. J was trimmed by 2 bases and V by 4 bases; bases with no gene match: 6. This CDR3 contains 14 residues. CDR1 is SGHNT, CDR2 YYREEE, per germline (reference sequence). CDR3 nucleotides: TGTGCCAGCAGCCTGGGGGACAGAGCCTACGAGCAGTACTTC. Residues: CASSLGDRAYEQYF.

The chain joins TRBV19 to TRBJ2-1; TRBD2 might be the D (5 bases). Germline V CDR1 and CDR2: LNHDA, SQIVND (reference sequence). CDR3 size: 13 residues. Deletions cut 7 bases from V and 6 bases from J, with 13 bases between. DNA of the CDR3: TGTGCCAGTACAACGGACTTAGGCAATGAGCAGTTCTTC. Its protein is CASTTDLGNEQFF.

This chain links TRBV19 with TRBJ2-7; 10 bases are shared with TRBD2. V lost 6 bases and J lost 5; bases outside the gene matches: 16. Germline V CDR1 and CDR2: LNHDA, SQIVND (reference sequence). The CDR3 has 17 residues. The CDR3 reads CASSPGLAGAQRDEQYF. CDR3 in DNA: TGTGCCAGTAGCCCGGGGCTAGCGGGAGCACAACGCGACGAGCAGTACTTC.